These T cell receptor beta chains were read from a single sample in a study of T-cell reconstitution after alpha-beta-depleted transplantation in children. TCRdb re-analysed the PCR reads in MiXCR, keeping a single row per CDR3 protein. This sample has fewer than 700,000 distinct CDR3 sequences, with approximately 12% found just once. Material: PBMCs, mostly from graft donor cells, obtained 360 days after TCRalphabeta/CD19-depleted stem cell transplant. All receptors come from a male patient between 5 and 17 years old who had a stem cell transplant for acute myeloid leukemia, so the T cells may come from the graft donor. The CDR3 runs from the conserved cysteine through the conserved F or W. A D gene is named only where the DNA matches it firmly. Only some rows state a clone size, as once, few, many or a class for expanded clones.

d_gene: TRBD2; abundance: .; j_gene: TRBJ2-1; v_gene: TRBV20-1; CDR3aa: CSAREVLAGISYNEQFF; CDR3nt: TGCAGTGCTAGAGAGGTCCTAGCGGGAATCTCCTACAATGAGCAGTTCTTC
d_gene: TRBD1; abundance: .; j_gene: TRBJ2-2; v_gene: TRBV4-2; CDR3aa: CASNPEGAESGELFF; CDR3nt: TGTGCCAGCAACCCAGAGGGGGCTGAATCCGGGGAGCTGTTTTTT
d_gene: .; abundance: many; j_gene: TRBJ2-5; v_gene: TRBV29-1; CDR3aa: CSGRDFQETQYF; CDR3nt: TGCAGCGGCCGGGACTTTCAAGAGACCCAGTACTTC
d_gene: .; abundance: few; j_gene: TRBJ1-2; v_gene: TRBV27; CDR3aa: CASTSSGGPGGYTF; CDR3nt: TGTGCCAGCACCTCTTCGGGGGGGCCGGGTGGCTACACCTTC
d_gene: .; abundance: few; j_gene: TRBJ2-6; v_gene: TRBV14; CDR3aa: CASSPLPWGVRSSGANVLTF; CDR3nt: TGTGCCAGCAGCCCCCTCCCGTGGGGGGTTAGGAGCTCTGGGGCCAACGTCCTGACTTTC
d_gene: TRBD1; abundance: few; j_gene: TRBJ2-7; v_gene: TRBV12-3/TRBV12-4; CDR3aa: CATGGTGLFGEQYF; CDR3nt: TGTGCCACAGGGGGGACAGGGTTGTTCGGCGAGCAGTACTTC
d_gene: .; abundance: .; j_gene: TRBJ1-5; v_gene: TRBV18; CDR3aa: CASSPPWGAGNQPQHF; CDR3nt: TGTGCCAGCTCACCCCCCTGGGGGGCTGGGAATCAGCCCCAGCATTTT
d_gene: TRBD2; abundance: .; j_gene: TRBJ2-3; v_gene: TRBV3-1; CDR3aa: CASSHLAGGSDTQYF; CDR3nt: TGTGCCAGCAGCCACCTAGCGGGGGGATCAGATACGCAGTATTTT
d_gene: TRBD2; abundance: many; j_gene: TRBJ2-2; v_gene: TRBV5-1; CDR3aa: CASSVVAGDTGELFF; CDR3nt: TGCGCCAGCAGCGTCGTAGCGGGAGACACCGGGGAGCTGTTTTTT
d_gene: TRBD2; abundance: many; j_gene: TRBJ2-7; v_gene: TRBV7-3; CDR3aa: CASSLTLADEQYF; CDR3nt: TGTGCCAGCAGCTTAACACTAGCGGACGAGCAGTACTTC
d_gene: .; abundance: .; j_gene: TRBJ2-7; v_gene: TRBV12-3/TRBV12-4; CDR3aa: CASTTYSGEQYF; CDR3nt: TGTGCCAGCACCACGTACTCTGGGGAGCAGTACTTC
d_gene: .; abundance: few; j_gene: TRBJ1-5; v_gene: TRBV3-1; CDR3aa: CASSQAGGRGQPQHF; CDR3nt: TGTGCCAGCAGCCAAGCGGGGGGACGGGGGCAGCCCCAGCATTTT
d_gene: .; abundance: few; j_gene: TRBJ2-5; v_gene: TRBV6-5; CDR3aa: CASSYSRGYQETQYF; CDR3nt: TGTGCCAGCAGTTACTCGAGGGGGTACCAAGAGACCCAGTACTTC
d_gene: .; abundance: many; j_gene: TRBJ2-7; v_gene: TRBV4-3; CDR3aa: CASSQDSGVRGTSYEQYF; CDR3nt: TGCGCCAGCAGCCAAGATAGCGGGGTCAGGGGGACTTCCTACGAGCAGTACTTC
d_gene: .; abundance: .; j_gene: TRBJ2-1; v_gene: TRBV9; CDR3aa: CASSGVPLVPYNEQFF; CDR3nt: TGTGCCAGCAGCGGGGTACCCCTGGTCCCCTACAATGAGCAGTTCTTC
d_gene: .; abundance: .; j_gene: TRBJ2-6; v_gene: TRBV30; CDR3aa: CARRQTGANVLTF; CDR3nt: TGTGCCCGGAGACAGACTGGGGCCAACGTCCTGACTTTC
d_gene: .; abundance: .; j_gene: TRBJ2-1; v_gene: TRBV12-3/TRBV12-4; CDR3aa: CASSPRTYEQFF; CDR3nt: TGTGCCAGCAGCCCCCGGACATATGAGCAGTTCTTC
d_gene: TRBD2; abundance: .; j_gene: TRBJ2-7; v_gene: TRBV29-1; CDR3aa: CSVEGLAGGPNSYEQYF; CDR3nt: TGCAGCGTTGAGGGACTAGCGGGAGGGCCAAACTCCTACGAGCAGTACTTC
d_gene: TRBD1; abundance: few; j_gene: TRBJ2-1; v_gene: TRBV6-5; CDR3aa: CASSYSRWGQTYNEQFF; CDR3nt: TGTGCCAGCAGTTACTCGAGATGGGGACAGACCTACAATGAGCAGTTCTTC
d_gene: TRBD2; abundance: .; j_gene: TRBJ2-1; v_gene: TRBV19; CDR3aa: CASSIDRGGRSYNEQFF; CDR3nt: TGTGCCAGTAGTATAGATCGGGGCGGGAGGTCCTACAATGAGCAGTTCTTC
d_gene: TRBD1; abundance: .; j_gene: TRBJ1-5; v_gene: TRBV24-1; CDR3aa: CATAQTGVAQPQHF; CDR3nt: TGTGCCACCGCTCAGACAGGGGTGGCTCAGCCCCAGCATTTT
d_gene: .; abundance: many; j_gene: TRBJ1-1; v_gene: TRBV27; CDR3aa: CASRAIQGMNTEAFF; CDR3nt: TGTGCCAGCAGGGCGATTCAGGGCATGAACACTGAAGCTTTCTTT
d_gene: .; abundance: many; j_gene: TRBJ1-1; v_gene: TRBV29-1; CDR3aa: CSVVSGNTEAFF; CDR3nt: TGCAGCGTTGTTTCAGGGAACACTGAAGCTTTCTTT
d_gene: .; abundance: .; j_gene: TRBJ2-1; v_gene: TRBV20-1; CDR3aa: CSATTHEQFF; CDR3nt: TGCAGTGCTACCACCCATGAGCAGTTCTTC
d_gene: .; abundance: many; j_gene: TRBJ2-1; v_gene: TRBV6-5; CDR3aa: CASSRTPTAYSNNEQFF; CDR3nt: TGTGCCAGCAGCCGAACTCCGACCGCATATTCTAACAATGAGCAGTTCTTC
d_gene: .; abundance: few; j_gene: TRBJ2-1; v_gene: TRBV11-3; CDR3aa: CASSLDPYSYNEQFF; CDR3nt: TGTGCCAGCAGTCTTGACCCATACTCCTACAATGAGCAGTTCTTC
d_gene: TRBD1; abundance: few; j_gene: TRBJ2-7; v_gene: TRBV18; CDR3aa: CASSDNRGNEQYF; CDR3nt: TGTGCCAGCTCAGACAACAGGGGCAACGAGCAGTACTTC
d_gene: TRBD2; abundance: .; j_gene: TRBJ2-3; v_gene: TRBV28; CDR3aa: CASRLAGHSTDTQYF; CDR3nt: TGTGCCAGCAGGCTAGCGGGACACAGCACAGATACGCAGTATTTT